This entry lists 26 T cell receptor beta chains sequenced from one sample in a study of blood T cell repertoires in COVID-19. Profiling relied on immunoSEQ multiplex PCR, and the TCRdb table lists in-frame clones only, not all of them. The table includes 400,000 or so clones, roughly 90% detected once. The sample taken for sequencing was peripheral blood. The receptors shown here come from a man aged 18 to 29 with COVID-19, enrolled during active disease.

This chain connects TRBV5-1 to TRBJ2-1; 13 nucleotides line up with TRBD2. The CDR3 is made up of 18 amino acids. With V trimmed by 0 bases and J by 7 bases, 10 bases remained unmatched. Looked up from germline, CDR1 is SGHRS and CDR2 is YFSETQ. The CDR3 region is CASSLDGTSGASGNEQFF. The CDR3 nucleotides read TGCGCCAGCAGCTTGGATGGGACTAGCGGGGCCTCGGGGAATGAGCAGTTCTTC.

The genes are TRBV7-9 and TRBJ2-2; the match to TRBD2 covers 8 bases. The J segment lost 6 bases and the V segment lost 5 bases, leaving 11 bases of the junction unmatched. Germline V gene data show CDR1 as SEHNR and CDR2 as FQNEAQ (reference sequence). This CDR3 region has 16 residues. The CDR3 coding sequence is TGTGCCAGCAGCCCACCTGGCGGGGGGCTCCCCGGGGAGCTGTTTTTT. Translated: CASSPPGGGLPGELFF.

V is TRBV5-1 and J is TRBJ2-7; 9 nucleotides line up with TRBD1. The V segment lost 7 bases and the J segment 3 bases; nucleotides outside the gene matches: 8. This CDR3 is built from 14 residues. Germline assignment: CDR1 SGHRS and CDR2 YFSETQ. CDR3 nucleotide sequence: TGCGCCAGCTCTGGGACAGGGCTGAACTACGAGCAGTACTTC. Encoded protein: CASSGTGLNYEQYF.

The chain has TRBV6-5 and TRBJ2-7, with D perhaps matching TRBD1 (6 bases). CDR1 and CDR2 from the germline V gene are MNHEY and SVGAGI. This CDR3 has 12 amino acids. Trimming took 6 bases from V and 2 from J, leaving 8 bases between them. CDR3 in DNA: TGTGCCAGCAGAACAGGGACCTACGAGCAGTACTTC. Its translation is CASRTGTYEQYF.

The chain links TRBV9 to TRBJ2-5; TRBD1 is a possible D gene (6 bases). Germline V gene lookup returns CDR1 SGDLS and CDR2 YYNGEE. CDR3 length: 15 residues. Deletions cut 0 bases from V and 5 bases from J, with 14 bases between. Written as DNA, the CDR3 is TGTGCCAGCAGCGTAGCAGGGGTCAACGGGGAGACCCAGTACTTC. It translates to CASSVAGVNGETQYF. Filled out from reference TRBV9 and TRBJ2-5, the complete variable domain reads DSGVTQTPKHLITATGQRVTLRCSPRSGDLSVYWYQQSLDQGLQFLIQYYNGEERAKGNILERFSAQQFPDLHSELNLSSLELGDSALYFCASSVAGVNGETQYFGPGTRLLVL.

The V call is TRBV5-1, the J call TRBJ1-6, with 7 bases matching TRBD1. The germline V gene has CDR1 SGHRS and CDR2 YFSETQ. The V gene end was trimmed by 2 bases and the J gene end by 9 bases; junction bases not matched to a gene: 11. The CDR3 contains 16 residues. CDR3 DNA sequence: TGCGCCAGCAGCTTTTCCTCCGGGACAGCTTTTTCACCCCTCCACTTT. Amino acids: CASSFSSGTAFSPLHF.

J is TRBJ2-7 and V is TRBV7-9, with D unresolved. V shed 2 bases and J shed 4 bases, with 12 bases lying between them. The germline V gene has CDR1 SEHNR and CDR2 FQNEAQ (reference sequence). The CDR3 runs 14 residues. The CDR3 DNA reads as TGTGCCAGCAGCTTAAGCACCAAAGCTTACGAGCAGTACTTC. Protein sequence: CASSLSTKAYEQYF.

This sequence joins TRBV19 and TRBJ2-1, with 9 bases aligning to TRBD2. The V segment lost 6 bases and the J segment 8 bases; nucleotides outside the gene matches: 11. This CDR3 contains 15 residues. Germline CDR1 LNHDA, CDR2 SQIVND (reference sequence). The CDR3 region is CASSLSVAGVDEQFF. CDR3 nucleotides: TGTGCCAGTAGCTTGTCGGTAGCGGGAGTCGATGAGCAGTTCTTC. The full variable domain, in which reference TRBV19 and TRBJ2-1 provide the parts outside the CDR3, is DGGITQSPKYLFRKEGQNVTLSCEQNLNHDAMYWYRQDPGQGLRLIYYSQIVNDFQKGDIAEGYSVSREKKESFPLTVTSAQKNPTAFYLCASSLSVAGVDEQFFGPGTRLTVL.

The chain has TRBV15 and TRBJ2-7, with D perhaps matching TRBD1 (6 bases). From germline, CDR1 is LNHNV and CDR2 YYDKDF (reference sequence). This CDR3 comprises 14 residues. Trimming took off 4 bases at V and 0 bases at J, with 10 bases between the two ends. The CDR3 is CATSTRQVSYEQYF. The DNA of the CDR3 is TGTGCCACCAGCACTCGACAGGTCTCCTACGAGCAGTACTTC.

The chain combines TRBV11-3 with TRBJ2-3; TRBD2 matches 9 bases. This CDR3 is built from 15 residues. Unmatched junction bases numbered 7, after V lost 5 bases and J lost 4 bases. Germline CDR1 and CDR2: SGHNT and YENEEA. The CDR3 region is CASSTLAGAPDTQYF. In nucleotides, the CDR3 is TGTGCCAGCAGCACGTTAGCGGGAGCCCCAGATACGCAGTATTTT.

The gene calls are TRBV5-1 and TRBJ2-2; D call uncertain. Germline-derived CDR1 and CDR2 are SGHRS and YFSETQ. V was clipped by 1 base and J by 4 bases, with 11 bases between them. The CDR3 covers 15 residues. The CDR3 nucleotides read TGCGCCAGCAGCTTGAGAGTAGAGTCCACCGGGGAGCTGTTTTTT. Protein sequence: CASSLRVESTGELFF.

This chain links TRBV2 with TRBJ1-2; TRBD1 is a possible D gene (5 bases). V was cut by 7 bases and J by 4 bases, with 10 bases left in between. Germline V CDR1 and CDR2: SNHLY, FYNNEI. This CDR3 has 12 residues. The CDR3 region is CASIKGLYGYTF. DNA for the CDR3: TGTGCCAGCATTAAGGGACTCTATGGCTACACCTTC. The variable domain in full, completed from reference TRBV2 and TRBJ1-2, reads EPEVTQTPSHQVTQMGQEVILRCVPISNHLYFYWYRQILGQKVEFLVSFYNNEISEKSEIFDDQFSVERPDGSNFTLKIRSTKLEDSAMYFCASIKGLYGYTFGSGTRLTVV.

This chain links TRBV7-2 with TRBJ2-7; 7 bases line up with TRBD2. The length of the CDR3 is 15 residues. The trim removed 1 base at V and 0 bases at J, leaving 3 bases unmatched. CDR1 and CDR2 (germline): SGHTA, FQGNSA. The DNA of the CDR3 is TGTGCCAGCAGCTTAGGGAGCGGGGTCTCCTACGAGCAGTACTTC. Protein: CASSLGSGVSYEQYF.

The chain recombines TRBV30 with TRBJ1-6, with D hard to call. CDR1 GTSNPN and CDR2 SVGIG come from the germline V gene (reference sequence). This CDR3 contains 15 residues. V dropped 3 bases and J dropped 0 bases, with 9 bases sitting between them. CDR3 residues: CAWSEVSSYNSPLHF. The CDR3 nucleotides are TGTGCCTGGAGCGAGGTGAGCTCCTATAATTCACCCCTCCACTTT.

The V and J genes are TRBV13 and TRBJ2-2, with 13 nucleotides matching TRBD2. J gave up 0 bases and V 5 bases, and 12 bases lay outside the gene matches. Germline-derived CDR1 and CDR2 are PRHDT and FYEKMQ (reference sequence). This CDR3 spans 20 amino acids. The CDR3 spells CASSPKPRLAGGPNTGELFF. The CDR3 DNA reads as TGTGCCAGCAGCCCTAAACCTCGACTAGCGGGGGGCCCGAACACCGGGGAGCTGTTTTTT.

V gene TRBV25-1 combines with J gene TRBJ2-5; D gene unclear. Per germline, CDR1 MGHDK and CDR2 SYGVNS. The CDR3 contains 18 residues. V shed 2 bases and J shed 3 bases, with 22 bases lying between them. The CDR3 spells CASSEEIPYVSTEETQYF. CDR3 DNA sequence: TGTGCCAGCAGTGAAGAGATCCCCTACGTCAGTACAGAAGAGACCCAGTACTTC.

The chain recombines TRBV5-6 with TRBJ1-5; the D is unclear. Between the trimmed V and J ends, which lost 2 bases and 1 base, there was a span of 7 bases. The germline gives CDR1 SGHDT, CDR2 YYEEEE. CDR3 size: 14 residues. CDR3 sequence: CASSFLQSNQPQHF. CDR3 nucleotides: TGTGCCAGCAGCTTTCTCCAGAGCAATCAGCCCCAGCATTTT.

The rearrangement uses TRBV15 and TRBJ2-1, with 8 bases that match TRBD1. There are 12 residues in the CDR3. V shed 8 bases, J shed 3 bases, and the junction held 0 bases outside the gene matches. Germline V gene lookup returns CDR1 LNHNV and CDR2 YYDKDF (reference sequence). CDR3 loop: CATGQGYNEQFF. The CDR3 DNA reads TGTGCCACCGGACAGGGCTACAATGAGCAGTTCTTC.

The rearrangement uses TRBV7-9 and TRBJ2-1; 8 bases are a match to TRBD1. J gave up 6 bases and V 5 bases, and 9 bases lay outside the gene matches. The CDR3 loop spans 15 amino acids. In germline, CDR1 is SEHNR, CDR2 FQNEAQ (reference sequence). CDR3 protein: CASSIGQGEGNEQFF. Here the CDR3 DNA reads TGTGCCAGCAGCATCGGACAGGGAGAGGGCAATGAGCAGTTCTTC. Drawing the rest from reference TRBV7-9 and TRBJ2-1, the complete variable domain is DTGVSQNPRHKITKRGQNVTFRCDPISEHNRLYWYRQTLGQGPEFLTYFQNEAQLEKSRLLSDRFSAERPKGSFSTLEIQRTEQGDSAMYLCASSIGQGEGNEQFFGPGTRLTVL.

The chain couples TRBV10-3 to TRBJ2-1; 7 bases match TRBD2. The junction had 6 bases not matched to a gene; V was cut back by 2 bases and J by 8 bases. Looked up from germline, CDR1 is ENHRY and CDR2 is SYGVKD. This CDR3 has 14 residues. CDR3 sequence reads: CAISEGGDWDEQFF. The DNA for the CDR3 is TGTGCCATCAGTGAGGGGGGGGATTGGGATGAGCAGTTCTTC.

The chain uses TRBV6-1 and TRBJ2-7; 7 bases match TRBD1. Per germline, CDR1 MNHNS and CDR2 SASEGT. J gave up 0 bases and V 2 bases, and 7 bases lay outside the gene matches. This CDR3 is built from 16 residues. Here the CDR3 reads CASSEPTGYDSYEQYF. In DNA, the CDR3 is TGTGCCAGCAGTGAACCGACAGGGTACGACTCCTACGAGCAGTACTTC.

This clone appeared once. The chain is built from TRBV6-5 and TRBJ2-1; TRBD1 matches at 9 bases. The junction had 8 bases not matched to a gene; V was cut back by 6 bases and J by 5 bases. CDR1 MNHEY and CDR2 SVGAGI come from the germline V gene. The CDR3 has 15 residues. The CDR3 DNA follows: TGTGCCAGCAGCCAGGACAGGGGTCATAACAATGAGCAGTTCTTC. Translated, it gives CASSQDRGHNNEQFF.

The chain recombines TRBV11-2 with TRBJ1-6; 7 nucleotides line up with TRBD1. The germline CDR1 and CDR2 sequences are SGHAT and FQNNGV. V shed 0 bases and J 13 bases; nucleotides not matched to a gene: 9. The length of the CDR3 is 15 residues. Here the CDR3 DNA reads TGTGCCAGCAGCTTAGATAGGGGGCTGGATTTCCCCCTCCACTTT. It yields the protein CASSLDRGLDFPLHF.

The J gene is TRBJ1-1, the V gene TRBV27, with a possible D match to TRBD1 (6 bases). Germline values: CDR1 MNHEY, CDR2 SMNVEV (reference sequence). This CDR3 has 16 residues. V was trimmed by 0 bases and J by 4 bases, leaving 15 bases between them. The chain's CDR3 is CASSLSDTGKGTEAFF. Here the CDR3 DNA reads TGTGCCAGCAGTTTATCGGACACAGGGAAGGGCACTGAAGCTTTCTTT.

The genes are TRBV11-2 and TRBJ2-1; D call uncertain. Between the trimmed V and J ends, which lost 4 bases and 5 bases, there was a span of 18 bases. The CDR3 length is 16 residues. Germline loops: CDR1 SGHAT, CDR2 FQNNGV. CDR3 loop: CASSYDLRSWDNEQFF. As DNA, the CDR3 is TGTGCCAGCAGCTATGACCTGAGGAGTTGGGACAATGAGCAGTTCTTC.

The chain joins TRBV2 to TRBJ1-2; 8 bases match TRBD1. V shed 5 bases and J 3 bases; nucleotides not matched to a gene: 5. Germline loops: CDR1 SNHLY, CDR2 FYNNEI. CDR3 length: 14 residues. The DNA of the CDR3 is TGTGCCAGCAGTTACGACAGGGGATACTATGGCTACACCTTC. Its translation: CASSYDRGYYGYTF.